This T cell receptor beta chain was retrieved from a study of CD8 T cells in Susac syndrome. Trimming cost V 7 bases and J 0 bases, with 13 bases left between them. This CDR3 is built from 14 residues. CDR1 and CDR2 from the germline V gene are DFQATT and SNEGSKA (reference sequence). A quantity of about 0.5 to 1 ug RNA underwent reverse transcription using random hexamers. TCRdb recomputed calls from the immunoSEQ multiplex PCR reads with MiXCR, one row per CDR3 protein. Of about 210,000 distinct CDR3 sequences listed, around 96% were seen once; the top ten hold less than 0.095%. The origin of this receptor is a human donor with multiple sclerosis. The source material was CD4+ T cells from PBMCs. The J gene is TRBJ2-1, the V gene TRBV20-1, with D perhaps TRBD1 or TRBD2 (5 bases each). CDR3 DNA: TGCAGTGTCCCGGGACCGATCTCCTACAATGAGCAGTTCTTC. Translation gives CSVPGPISYNEQFF.